One and the same sample provided the 17 T cell receptor beta chains below, sequenced in a study of blood T cell repertoires in COVID-19. This table comes from immunoSEQ multiplex PCR, and its TCRdb copy is limited to in-frame clones, with some not included. Seen here are under 200,000 clones, roughly 88% observed once, and the top ten hold 9.1%. Sequenced: peripheral blood. Receptors were obtained from a woman aged 80 or over with active or convalescent COVID-19.

The chain couples TRBV10-3 to TRBJ2-7; 12 bases match TRBD2. Germline lookup yields CDR1 ENHRY and CDR2 SYGVKD. The CDR3 contains 19 residues. V lost 3 bases, J lost 2 bases, and 14 bases stayed unmatched. CDR3: CAISDPPKELAGGPYEQYF. In DNA form, the CDR3 reads TGTGCCATCAGTGACCCGCCCAAAGAACTAGCGGGGGGTCCCTACGAGCAGTACTTC.

This chain links TRBV9 with TRBJ1-6, with 7 bases matching TRBD1. V shed 6 bases and J 7 bases; nucleotides not matched to a gene: 10. The germline CDR1 and CDR2 sequences are SGDLS and YYNGEE. The length of the CDR3 is 15 residues. CDR3 DNA: TGTGCCAGCAACAAGATAGGGGGCGAGAATTCACCCCTCCACTTT. This codes for CASNKIGGENSPLHF.

V gene TRBV7-2 combines with J gene TRBJ1-2; D gene ambiguous. Germline-derived CDR1 and CDR2 are SGHTA and FQGNSA. There are 13 residues in the CDR3. V lost 0 bases and J 1 base, leaving 3 bases between the germline ends. The CDR3 region has the DNA TGTGCCAGCAGCTTAGCCGGTAACTATGGCTACACCTTC. This translates into CASSLAGNYGYTF.

This clone has more than one count but fewer than ten. V and J are TRBV25-1 and TRBJ2-5; 7 bases line up with TRBD2. Germline values: CDR1 MGHDK, CDR2 SYGVNS. Germline trimming cut 2 bases from V and 5 bases from J; bases unmatched to any gene: 11. The CDR3 runs 16 residues. The CDR3 region is CASSEHLGGKVETQYF. CDR3 nucleotides: TGTGCCAGCAGTGAACACCTGGGAGGGAAGGTGGAGACCCAGTACTTC.

This chain connects TRBV28 to TRBJ1-1, with TRBD1 as a possible D gene (6 bases). Germline V gives CDR1 MDHEN, CDR2 SYDVKM. The germline V and J ends were trimmed by 5 bases and 7 bases, with 11 bases remaining between them. This CDR3 has 12 residues. DNA for the CDR3: TGTGCCAGCAGTCCACAGGGCGTTGAAGCTTTCTTT. Translated, it gives CASSPQGVEAFF.

This clone was recorded once. The V gene is TRBV7-9, the J gene TRBJ1-1; D remains ambiguous. V was pared by 7 bases and J by 2 bases, with 14 bases between. The length of the CDR3 is 14 residues. Looked up from germline, CDR1 is SEHNR and CDR2 is FQNEAQ (reference sequence). In nucleotides, the CDR3 is TGTGCCAGCACCCGCAGTTCATCTAACACTGAAGCTTTCTTT. Protein sequence: CASTRSSSNTEAFF.

The chain links TRBV4-1 to TRBJ1-5; 8 bases agree with TRBD1. J was trimmed by 7 bases and V by 2 bases; bases with no gene match: 7. The CDR3 sequence is 15 residues long. Germline V gives CDR1 MGHRA, CDR2 YSYEKL. CDR3 DNA: TGCGCCAGCAGCCAAAATTTACAGGGGGTCCAGCCCCAGCATTTT. Amino acids: CASSQNLQGVQPQHF.

A single count supports this clone. The chain is built from TRBV5-1 and TRBJ1-2; D is possibly TRBD1 (6 bases). The CDR3 runs to 14 residues. CDR1 is SGHRS and CDR2 is YFSETQ in the germline V gene. Here the CDR3 reads CAKQKRGRGYGYTF. The CDR3 DNA reads TGCGCTAAACAGAAAAGGGGGAGAGGGTATGGCTACACCTTC. Full variable domain (remainder filled in from reference TRBV5-1 and TRBJ1-2): KAGVTQTPRYLIKTRGQQVTLSCSPISGHRSVSWYQQTPGQGLQFLFEYFSETQRNKGNFPGRFSGRQFSNSRSEMNVSTLELGDSALYLCAKQKRGRGYGYTFGSGTRLTVV.

The chain employs TRBV5-1 and TRBJ1-1; D not resolved. This CDR3 contains 14 residues. Trimming shortened V by 0 bases and J by 2 bases, and 8 bases separated the two germline ends. The germline V gene has CDR1 SGHRS and CDR2 YFSETQ. The CDR3 sequence: CASSLGVVNTEAFF. CDR3 DNA sequence: TGCGCCAGCAGCTTGGGAGTAGTAAACACTGAAGCTTTCTTT.

The chain is built from TRBV6-2 or TRBV6-3 and TRBJ2-1, with D perhaps TRBD1 (5 bases). Germline V CDR1 and CDR2: MNHEY, SVGEGT. The V gene lost 6 bases and the J gene lost 8 bases, with 20 bases spanning the gap. The CDR3 spans 15 residues. DNA for the CDR3: TGTGCCAGCAGCAAGACTGAACATGGGGCCCATGAGCAGTTCTTC. Its translation: CASSKTEHGAHEQFF.

This sequence joins TRBV28 and TRBJ1-1, with 10 bases that match TRBD1. CDR1 and CDR2 (germline): MDHEN, SYDVKM. The J segment lost 6 bases and the V segment lost 6 bases, leaving 4 bases of the junction unmatched. The CDR3 contains 13 residues. The CDR3 DNA reads as TGTGCCAGCAGGGGACAGGGGAGGGCTGAAGCTTTCTTT. Translated, it gives CASRGQGRAEAFF.

The chain joins TRBV27 to TRBJ1-1; 7 positions agree with TRBD1. The length of the CDR3 is 15 residues. Trimming at V came to 4 bases and at J to 1 base, leaving 6 bases not matched to a gene. CDR1 and CDR2 from the germline V gene are MNHEY and SMNVEV (reference sequence). The CDR3 sequence: CASSSLDRRNTEAFF. CDR3 coding DNA: TGTGCCAGCAGTTCCTTGGACAGGAGGAACACTGAAGCTTTCTTT.

This sequence joins TRBV7-3 and TRBJ2-6; D might be TRBD2 (5 bases). This CDR3 contains 15 residues. Per germline, CDR1 SGHTA and CDR2 FQGTGA. The V gene lost 1 base and the J gene lost 3 bases, with 7 bases spanning the gap. In DNA, the CDR3 is TGTGCCAGCAGCTTAAGTCGGGGTGGGGCCAACGTCCTGACTTTC. This codes for CASSLSRGGANVLTF.

This clone has more than one count but fewer than ten. The chain uses TRBV6-2 or TRBV6-3 and TRBJ1-5; D gene unclear. From germline, CDR1 is MNHEY and CDR2 SVGEGT. V lost 2 bases, J lost 8 bases, and 10 bases lay in between. This CDR3 region has 13 residues. The DNA of the CDR3 is TGTGCCAGCAGTTACCAGCGCGGCGAGCCCCAGCATTTT. Its protein product is CASSYQRGEPQHF.

The chain recombines TRBV7-2 with TRBJ2-5; possible D gene TRBD2, 5 bases. The CDR3 contains 13 residues. Germline CDR1 SGHTA, CDR2 FQGNSA. V was shortened by 0 bases and J by 5 bases, with 7 bases between the two germline ends. This CDR3 is CASSLAGVETQYF. Here the CDR3 DNA reads TGTGCCAGCAGCTTAGCGGGAGTGGAGACCCAGTACTTC.

The chain joins TRBV5-1 to TRBJ1-1, with 8 bases matching TRBD1. Germline assignment: CDR1 SGHRS and CDR2 YFSETQ. The ends lost 4 bases at V and 6 bases at J; junction bases unmatched: 2. The CDR3 length is 12 residues. The DNA of the CDR3 is TGCGCCAGCAGCGCGACAGGGGCTGAAGCTTTCTTT. Translated, it gives CASSATGAEAFF.

This chain links TRBV9 with TRBJ1-4, with TRBD1 identical over 9 bases. Germline CDR1 reads SGDLS; CDR2 reads YYNGEE. The length of the CDR3 is 14 residues. The V and J ends lost 2 bases and 10 bases, in that order; junction bases with no gene match: 6. CDR3 sequence: CASSVRDRDRKLFF. CDR3 DNA: TGTGCCAGCAGCGTCCGGGACAGGGACCGAAAACTGTTTTTT.